The table lists the clone carrying this TCR beta chain with a count of one. Its antigen is undetermined. The sample belongs to a study of CD8+CD57+ T cells in acquired aplastic anemia. Study as a whole: The DNA of sorted CD4+ and CD8+ cells averaged about 3 ug.

Germline CDR1 is SGHTA and CDR2 is FQGTGA. V lost 2 bases, J lost 5 bases, and 8 bases lay in between. The CDR3 sequence is 13 residues long. Patients chosen for sequencing had shown CD8+CD57+ cell expansion by flow cytometry. Study-wide findings and caveats: Shared by patients and controls, 25 to 30 CD8+ CDR3s were abundant in patients.

Genomic DNA was employed as the template in profiling TCR beta VDJ and CDR3. TCRdb used MiXCR to reprocess the reads, holding one entry per CDR3 protein. The table shows over 150,000 distinct CDR3 sequences, with around half occurring only once. Sequenced input: sorted CD4+, CD8+, or CD8+CD57+ T cells (not recorded which) from PBMCs. The chain recombines TRBV7-3 with TRBJ2-3; D is tentatively TRBD1 or TRBD2 (5 bases each). This sequence originates from a human donor with aplastic anemia. The CDR3 loop reads CASSLDGGDTQYF. CDR3 bases: TGTGCCAGCAGCTTAGATGGGGGAGATACGCAGTATTTT.